What follows describes a single TCR beta chain. The assay was immunoSEQ multiplex PCR, and TCRdb's table has in-frame clones only and misses some. The sample contains nearly 70,000 clones, approximately 93% of which appear only once. The data were taken from a study of technical replicates of blood from a handful of donors. Germline V gene sequence: CDR1 SGHTA, CDR2 FQGTGA. V dropped 5 bases and J dropped 6; count of bases not matched to a gene: 11. The CDR3 contains 16 residues. Sample: PBMCs. This chain connects TRBV7-3 to TRBJ2-2; 8 nucleotides agree with TRBD2. This TCR was recovered from a human donor in good health. Some clones in this sample may be carry-over from other donors' samples. In DNA form, the CDR3 reads TGTGCCAGCAGCGTGATGGGGCCTAGCGGGTCCGGGGAGCTGTTTTTT. It encodes CASSVMGPSGSGELFF.